The clone carrying this T cell receptor (beta chain) was seen a handful of times. This specimen comes from a study of T-cell memory formation after mild COVID-19. TCRdb re-called the 5' RACE reads with MiXCR, one entry per CDR3 protein. The sample includes 150,000 to 200,000 distinct CDR3 sequences, about 15% of them seen just once. Sequencing input: PBMCs or a T cell subset sorted from them (not recorded which). This TCR derives from an adult woman who had mild COVID-19 (a few samples of this study predate the infection). Cell type and time point are not known.

CDR3 residues: CATSETGPTHEQFF. The CDR3 bases are TGTGCCACCAGTGAAACGGGGCCTACACATGAGCAGTTCTTC. This sequence joins TRBV24-1 and TRBJ2-1, with D tentatively TRBD1 or TRBD2 (5 bases each). The CDR3 is made up of 14 amino acids. V lost 4 bases and J 8 bases, leaving 14 bases between the germline ends. Germline V lookup: CDR1 KGHDR, CDR2 SFDVKD.